The clone carrying this TCR beta chain appeared once. The sample originates from a study of T cell repertoires in breast cancer. Across the whole study: Around 9.8 reads per input cell, approximately 480,000 sequences per sample, on average.

The CDR3 extends over 15 amino acids. Germline lookup yields CDR1 SGDLS and CDR2 YYNGEE. With V trimmed by 2 bases and J by 0 bases, 2 bases remained unmatched. A second nested PCR with blocking oligonucleotides suppressed unpaired genes. TCRdb passed the emulsion pairing reads through MiXCR, listing each CDR3 protein once. This sample carries tens of thousands of distinct CDR3 sequences, roughly 42% of them seen once, and the ten largest clones take around 59%. Paired alpha-beta TCRs of CD8+ T cells were analyzed by expanded emulsion RT-PCR. Sequenced input: CD8+ T cells. This chain links TRBV9 with TRBJ1-3, with 7 bases fitting TRBD1. The clonotype comes from a pool of human donors with breast cancer or a healthy control (not recorded which). This CDR3 reads CASSVRTGSGNTIYF. The DNA for the CDR3 is TGTGCCAGCAGCGTCCGGACAGGCTCTGGAAACACCATATATTTT.